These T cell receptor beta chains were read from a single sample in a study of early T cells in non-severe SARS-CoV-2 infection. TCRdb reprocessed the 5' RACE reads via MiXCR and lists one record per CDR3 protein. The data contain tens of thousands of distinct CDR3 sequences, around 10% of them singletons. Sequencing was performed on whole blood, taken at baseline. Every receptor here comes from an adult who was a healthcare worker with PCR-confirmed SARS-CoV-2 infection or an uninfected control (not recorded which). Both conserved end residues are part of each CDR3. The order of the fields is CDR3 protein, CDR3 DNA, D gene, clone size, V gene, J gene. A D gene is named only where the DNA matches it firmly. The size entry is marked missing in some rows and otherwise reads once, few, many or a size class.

CASNLRGGWTYEQYF	TGTGCCAGCAACTTGAGGGGGGGATGGACCTACGAGCAGTACTTC	-	few	TRBV6-1	TRBJ2-7
CASSLVQGTDEQYF	TGTGCCAGCAGCTTGGTTCAGGGTACCGACGAGCAGTACTTC	-	few	TRBV5-6	TRBJ2-7
CASSQEPGSNSPLHF	TGCGCCAGCAGCCAAGAGCCGGGGTCTAATTCACCCCTCCACTTT	-	few	TRBV4-1	TRBJ1-6
CSVKVAGDSPLHF	TGCAGCGTTAAGGTGGCAGGGGATTCACCCCTCCACTTT	-	many	TRBV29-1	TRBJ1-6
CASSVVRDQPQHF	TGTGCCAGCAGCGTAGTCCGAGATCAGCCCCAGCATTTT	-	few	TRBV9	TRBJ1-5
CASSSRPGQGPLNYGYTF	TGTGCCAGCAGCTCTAGACCGGGACAGGGGCCCTTAAACTATGGCTACACCTTC	TRBD1	few	TRBV6-5	TRBJ1-2
CASGLRENTEAFF	TGTGCTAGTGGTCTTAGGGAGAACACTGAAGCTTTCTTT	-	few	TRBV12-5	TRBJ1-1
CASSLSYGAEQYF	TGTGCCAGCAGCTTGTCGTACGGCGCCGAGCAGTACTTC	-	few	TRBV5-8	TRBJ2-7
CASSPNTGTGYYGYTF	TGTGCCAGCTCACCTAATACCGGGACAGGGTATTATGGCTACACCTTC	TRBD1	few	TRBV18	TRBJ1-2
CASSAGTGGNTIYF	TGTGCCAGCAGCGCGGGGACAGGGGGAAACACCATATATTTT	TRBD1	-	TRBV7-9	TRBJ1-3
CASSLGTHTGHEQYF	TGTGCCAGCAGCTTAGGAACTCACACAGGCCACGAGCAGTACTTC	-	once	TRBV7-2	TRBJ2-7
CASSKPVYRPRDQPQHF	TGTGCCAGCAGCAAACCCGTCTACAGGCCCCGAGATCAGCCCCAGCATTTT	-	-	TRBV6-2/TRBV6-3	TRBJ1-5
CASSQDVGQSYGYTF	TGCGCCAGCAGCCAAGATGTAGGGCAGAGCTATGGCTACACCTTC	-	many	TRBV4-1	TRBJ1-2
CASSFGSGASGYTF	TGTGCCAGCAGTTTCGGCTCAGGGGCGAGCGGCTACACCTTC	-	few	TRBV12-3/TRBV12-4	TRBJ1-2
CASSTGTRFQHNEQFF	TGTGCCAGTAGTACCGGGACTAGGTTTCAACACAATGAGCAGTTCTTC	TRBD2	few	TRBV19	TRBJ2-1
CASTSPGRELFF	TGTGCCAGCACTTCACCAGGGAGGGAGCTGTTTTTT	-	few	TRBV27	TRBJ2-2
CASSLDWGTGGYEQYF	TGTGCCAGCAGCTTAGATTGGGGAACAGGGGGATACGAGCAGTACTTC	TRBD1	many	TRBV11-2	TRBJ2-7
CATSSRDNYGYTF	TGTGCCACCAGCAGCAGGGATAACTATGGCTACACCTTC	-	many	TRBV15	TRBJ1-2
CASSLGQRGSPLHF	TGTGCCAGCAGTTTGGGGCAAAGAGGCTCACCCCTCCACTTT	-	many	TRBV27	TRBJ1-6
CASRVQGAHYGYTF	TGTGCCAGCAGGGTACAGGGGGCGCACTATGGCTACACCTTC	TRBD1	medium-sized	TRBV12-3/TRBV12-4	TRBJ1-2
CSVDAGGRRKDTQYF	TGCAGCGTTGACGCGGGAGGACGTCGAAAAGATACGCAGTATTTT	TRBD2	-	TRBV29-1	TRBJ2-3
CASSLAGDTEAFF	TGTGCCAGCAGCTTGGCAGGGGATACTGAAGCTTTCTTT	-	few	TRBV5-5	TRBJ1-1
CASSPDLAGGLDTQYF	TGCGCCAGCAGCCCCGACCTAGCGGGGGGCCTAGATACGCAGTATTTT	TRBD2	-	TRBV4-1	TRBJ2-3